The 4 T cell receptor beta chains below were found in one sample sequenced in a study of radiation and T cells in renal cell carcinoma. Time point in this sample: blood 2 weeks post-SBRT. This sample's treatment: 15 Gy SBRT to primary tumor, nephrectomy 4 weeks later. Some clones are missing from TCRdb's copy, which holds only in-frame ones; the method was immunoSEQ multiplex PCR. The sample has roughly 150,000 clones, roughly 90% seen once. The starting material was blood, obtained from a patient whose treatment included radiotherapy and nephrectomy. The origin of the receptors is a woman aged 45-65 years with renal cell carcinoma.

The chain combines TRBV5-1 with TRBJ2-1; D uncertain. Per the germline V gene, CDR1 is SGHRS and CDR2 is YFSETQ. The V gene lost 4 bases and the J gene lost 1 base, with 21 bases spanning the gap. The CDR3 runs to 18 residues. The CDR3 coding sequence is TGCGCCAGCAGCGTCGACCTGGATTTCACCTATTCCTACAATGAGCAGTTCTTC. It is translated as CASSVDLDFTYSYNEQFF.

This clone was found a few times. This chain links TRBV5-1 with TRBJ1-3; 7 bases align to TRBD1. With 2 bases clipped from V and 4 bases from J, the junction kept 6 bases outside the gene matches. CDR1 and CDR2 from the germline V gene are SGHRS and YFSETQ. The CDR3 covers 15 residues. The CDR3: CASSFGGTEGNTIYF. The CDR3 nucleotides are TGCGCCAGCAGCTTTGGCGGGACAGAAGGAAACACCATATATTTT.

The chain has TRBV13 and TRBJ1-4; a weak D match, TRBD1 (6 bases). Trimming pared 0 bases from V and 5 bases from J, leaving 10 bases between. CDR3 length: 15 residues. Germline-derived CDR1 and CDR2 are PRHDT and FYEKMQ (reference sequence). The CDR3, as DNA: TGTGCCAGCAGCTTAGGAGGGAGGGGGAATGAAAAACTGTTTTTT. Its translation: CASSLGGRGNEKLFF.

The chain is built from TRBV18 and TRBJ1-5; D is possibly TRBD1 (5 bases). Trimming stripped 6 bases from V and 0 bases from J, with 9 bases between. Germline CDR1 reads KGHSH; CDR2 reads LQKENI. The CDR3 runs to 14 residues. CDR3 DNA sequence: TGTGCCAGCTCTGGGGCAAGTAGCAATCAGCCCCAGCATTTT. Amino acid sequence: CASSGASSNQPQHF.